The following is a TCR beta chain sequence with its context. The antigen is unknown. The record originates from a study of T cell repertoires in cytomegalovirus infection. For the study at large: Through public TCR beta signatures, both CMV infection and matching HLA type were indicated. Notes on the study in general: What dominated the ex vivo response were HLA-C-restricted CMV-specific TCR beta clonotypes.

The CDR3 is 13 amino acids. Looked up from germline, CDR1 is SQVTM and CDR2 is ANQGSEA. The V and J ends lost 4 bases and 2 bases respectively, with 11 bases between them. TCRdb itself ran the reads through MiXCR, one entry per CDR3 protein. The sample lists around 740,000 distinct CDR3 sequences; 35% were seen once. The specimen was PBMCs. This receptor was obtained from a human donor in good health (CMV status not recorded). Some clones in this sample may be carry-over from other donors' samples. This chain links TRBV29-1 with TRBJ2-5; D is unclear. The CDR3 is CSVVQRAQETQYF. In nucleotides, the CDR3 is TGCAGCGTTGTGCAGAGAGCACAAGAGACCCAGTACTTC.